The T cell receptor beta chain described here comes from a study of technical replicates of blood from a few donors. The CDR3 has 18 amino acids. CDR1 LGHNA and CDR2 YNFKEQ come from the germline V gene. Unmatched junction bases numbered 9, after V lost 0 bases and J lost 5 bases. TCRdb keeps only in-frame clones here, not all; method: immunoSEQ multiplex PCR. The repertoire holds 75,000 to 100,000 clones, roughly 96% seen once, with approximately 0.33% in the top ten. V gene TRBV4-2 combines with J gene TRBJ2-7, with 14 bases lining up with TRBD2. This receptor was taken from a human donor in good health. The sequenced sample was T cells isolated from PBMCs. The CDR3 region is CASSQDTGLAGVSDEQYF. The DNA for the CDR3 is TGTGCCAGCAGCCAAGACACGGGACTAGCGGGAGTTTCCGACGAGCAGTACTTC.